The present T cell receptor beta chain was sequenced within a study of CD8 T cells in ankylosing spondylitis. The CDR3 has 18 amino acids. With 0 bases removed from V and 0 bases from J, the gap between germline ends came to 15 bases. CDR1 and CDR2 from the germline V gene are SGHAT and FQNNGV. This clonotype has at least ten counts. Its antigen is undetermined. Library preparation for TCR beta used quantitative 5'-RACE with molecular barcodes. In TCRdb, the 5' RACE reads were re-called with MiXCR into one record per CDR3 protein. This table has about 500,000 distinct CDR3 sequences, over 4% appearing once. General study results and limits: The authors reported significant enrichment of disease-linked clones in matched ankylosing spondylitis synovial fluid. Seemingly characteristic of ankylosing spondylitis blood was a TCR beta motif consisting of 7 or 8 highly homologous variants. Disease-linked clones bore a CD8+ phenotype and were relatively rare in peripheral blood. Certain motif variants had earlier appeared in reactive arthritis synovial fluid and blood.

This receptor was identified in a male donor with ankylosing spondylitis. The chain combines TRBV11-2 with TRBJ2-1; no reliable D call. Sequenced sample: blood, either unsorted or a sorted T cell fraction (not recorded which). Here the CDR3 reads CASSLDKDSPSSYNEQFF. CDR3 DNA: TGTGCCAGCAGCTTAGACAAAGACTCGCCGAGCTCCTACAATGAGCAGTTCTTC.